Below, one T cell receptor beta chain is given with its context. Antigen: not known. The conserved closing phenylalanine or tryptophan is absent in this CDR3, likely reflecting a read error. It is unclear where the CDR3 begins or ends on the DNA, so no DNA is shown, and the CDR3 is as TCRdb lists it. Germline V gives CDR1 MGHRA, CDR2 YSYEKL. The CDR3 region is 15 residues in length, termini included. This sample is part of a study of tumor and adjacent non-tumor tissue in lung cancer. Overall study: There were about 12 adenocarcinoma, a couple of squamous cell carcinoma and 1 small cell lung cancer cases. Study-wide results and limits: Compared with tumor, normal lung showed significantly lower TCR diversity. Tumor repertoires had a smaller top 100 clone share than normal lung.

The template was RNA from unsorted bulk tissue. Three rounds of nested PCR, following a modified ARM-PCR protocol, produced the TCRbeta library. TCRdb redid the calling of the multiplex PCR reads with MiXCR, one entry per CDR3 protein. The data contain some 120,000 distinct CDR3 sequences, 66% of them seen just once; the ten biggest clones take up around 13%. This TCR derives from a man aged 30-40 years with non-small cell lung cancer. J is TRBJ2-1 and V is TRBV4-1; the table's D call, TRBD1, has no DNA check behind it. What was sequenced was lung tumor tissue. CDR3 sequence: CASSQGQGGNNERFI.